This T cell receptor beta chain was observed in a study of beta chain features in type 1 diabetes. General study findings and limits: There was a moderate but significant shortening of TCRB CDR3s in all four CD4+ subsets of Type 1 diabetes patients.

Concerning this clone: Its antigen is currently unknown.

The isolated RNA, all of it, was reverse transcribed, so expressed TCRB transcripts were what got sequenced. Sequencing was performed with immunoSEQ multiplex PCR; in TCRdb, only in-frame clones are kept and a portion is missing. Counted here are some 350,000 clones, around a tenth occurring once; the ten biggest clones make up roughly 0.54%. Germline V gives CDR1 SGHTA, CDR2 FQGNSA. CDR3 length: 16 amino acids. The receptor comes from a man aged 25-45 years with type 1 diabetes. Sequencing was carried out using central memory CD4+ T cells from blood. The J gene is TRBJ2-5, the V gene TRBV7-2, with 16 bases matching TRBD2. The J call may be wrong; the DNA end is better matched by TRBJ2-7. CDR3 DNA: TGTGCCAGCAGCCCGGGGACTAGCGGGAGGGGTGACGAGCAGTACTTC. Amino acids: CASSPGTSGRGDEQYF.